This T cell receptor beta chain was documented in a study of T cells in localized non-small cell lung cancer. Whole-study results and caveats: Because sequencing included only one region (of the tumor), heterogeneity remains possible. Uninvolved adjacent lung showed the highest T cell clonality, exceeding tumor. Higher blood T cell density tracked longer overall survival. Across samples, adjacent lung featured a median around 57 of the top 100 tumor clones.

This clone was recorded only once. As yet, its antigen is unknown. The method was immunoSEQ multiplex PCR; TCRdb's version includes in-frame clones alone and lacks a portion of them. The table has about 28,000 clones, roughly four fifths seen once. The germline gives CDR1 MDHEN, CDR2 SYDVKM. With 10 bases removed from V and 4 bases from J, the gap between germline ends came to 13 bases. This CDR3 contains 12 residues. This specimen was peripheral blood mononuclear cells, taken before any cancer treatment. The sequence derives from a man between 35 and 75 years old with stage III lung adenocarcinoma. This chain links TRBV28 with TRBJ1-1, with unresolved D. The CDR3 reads CAILTLGTEAFF. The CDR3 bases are TGTGCCATCTTAACTCTCGGCACTGAAGCTTTCTTT.